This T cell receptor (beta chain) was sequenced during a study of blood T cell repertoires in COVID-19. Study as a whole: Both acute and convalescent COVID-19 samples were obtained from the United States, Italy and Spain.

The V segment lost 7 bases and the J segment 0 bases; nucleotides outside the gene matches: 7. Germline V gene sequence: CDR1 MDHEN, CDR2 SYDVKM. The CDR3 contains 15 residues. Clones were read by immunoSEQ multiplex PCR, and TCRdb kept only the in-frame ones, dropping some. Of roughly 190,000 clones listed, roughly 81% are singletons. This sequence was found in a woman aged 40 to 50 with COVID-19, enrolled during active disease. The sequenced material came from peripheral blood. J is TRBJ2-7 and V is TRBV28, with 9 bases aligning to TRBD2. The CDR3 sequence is CASNTSGRSSYEQYF. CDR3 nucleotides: TGTGCCAGCAACACAAGCGGGAGGAGCTCCTACGAGCAGTACTTC.